These T cell receptor beta chains were read from a single sample in a study of cytomegalovirus exposure and HLA in healthy donors. Some clones are missing from TCRdb's copy, which holds only in-frame ones; the method was immunoSEQ multiplex PCR. Counted here are 130,000 to 150,000 clones, roughly 83% occurring once; the ten biggest clones make up around 3.9%. Material for sequencing was PBMCs. These receptors were obtained from a man aged 35 to 55 in good health and CMV-seropositive. Both conserved end residues are part of each CDR3. Each record gives: CDR3 length, D gene, clone size, J gene, V gene, CDR3 protein, CDR3 DNA. The D gene is left open where the match is weak. The size of a clone is reported for some rows only, either as once, few or many, or as a class for expanded clones.

14 | . | . | TRBJ2-7 | TRBV5-4 | CASSLDRLGYEQYF | TGTGCCAGCAGCTTGGACAGGTTGGGCTACGAGCAGTACTTC
15 | TRBD1 | . | TRBJ1-2 | TRBV9 | CASSLTTGTGFGYTF | TGTGCCAGCAGCCTTACTACCGGGACAGGGTTTGGCTACACCTTC
16 | . | . | TRBJ1-5 | TRBV4-1 | CASSQGAGTRNQPQHF | TGCGCCAGCAGCCAAGGAGCGGGAACTCGAAATCAGCCCCAGCATTTT
14 | . | . | TRBJ2-3 | TRBV5-5 | CASSFSGGTDTQYF | TGTGCCAGCAGCTTTAGTGGAGGCACAGATACGCAGTATTTT
14 | TRBD1 | medium-sized | TRBJ2-7 | TRBV5-6 | CASSFRDRGSEQYF | TGTGCCAGCAGCTTTCGAGACAGGGGGTCCGAGCAGTACTTC
13 | TRBD2 | . | TRBJ2-3 | TRBV2 | CASSLAGASTQYF | TGTGCCAGCAGTTTAGCGGGGGCCTCTACGCAGTATTTT
14 | TRBD1 | . | TRBJ2-7 | TRBV11-2 | CASSLTDRGREQYF | TGTGCCAGCAGCTTAACAGACAGGGGGAGGGAGCAGTACTTC
15 | . | . | TRBJ2-1 | TRBV5-1 | CASSLSDSPGNEQFF | TGCGCCAGCAGCCTCTCAGACTCCCCGGGAAATGAGCAGTTCTTC
14 | TRBD1 | . | TRBJ1-2 | TRBV7-9 | CASSLWDRVGGYTF | TGTGCCAGCAGCCTATGGGACAGGGTGGGCGGCTACACCTTC
15 | TRBD2 | . | TRBJ2-1 | TRBV5-1 | CASSRLAGGDNEQFF | TGCGCCAGCAGCCGACTAGCGGGAGGGGACAATGAGCAGTTCTTC
14 | . | . | TRBJ1-2 | TRBV6-5 | CASGLPGRGYGYTF | TGTGCCAGCGGACTCCCAGGGAGGGGCTATGGCTACACCTTC
14 | TRBD2 | . | TRBJ2-1 | TRBV19 | CASSLTGTNNEQFF | TGTGCCAGTAGTCTCACGGGGACTAACAATGAGCAGTTCTTC
14 | TRBD1 | . | TRBJ1-3 | TRBV18 | CASSPPTGRNTIYF | TGTGCCAGCTCACCACCGACAGGGAGAAACACCATATATTTT
11 | . | . | TRBJ1-1 | TRBV5-8 | CASASRPWAFF | TGTGCCAGCGCGTCCCGTCCGTGGGCTTTCTTT
13 | TRBD1 | . | TRBJ2-7 | TRBV6-6 | CASRHRTGNEQYF | TGTGCCAGCAGACACCGGACAGGGAACGAGCAGTACTTC